This T cell receptor (gamma chain) was sequenced in a study of gamma-delta T cells after stem cell transplantation. The CDR3 totals 16 residues. The germline V gene encodes CDR1 GITISATS and CDR2 ISYDGTV (reference sequence). V lost 0 bases to trimming and J lost 6 bases; unmatched junction nucleotides: 2. This clone is labeled as large. TCRdb re-called the RT-PCR reads via CATT. Of roughly 580 gamma-chain clones in the sample, around 20% were seen once. Sequencing was carried out using gamma-delta T cells. The receptor was isolated from a human donor. It is not recorded whose cells these are; they may come from a transplant donor. The V and J genes are TRGV9 and TRGJP. The CDR3 DNA is TGTGCCTTGTGGGAGGTGCCAGAGTTGGGCAAAAAAATCAAGGTATTT. This sequence encodes CALWEVPELGKKIKVF.